These T cell receptor beta chains were read from a single sample in a study of blood T cell repertoires in COVID-19. Assay: immunoSEQ multiplex PCR; the TCRdb copy retains only in-frame clones and omits some. The sample yields 110,000 or so clones, around 90% seen once. Sequencing input: peripheral blood. These receptor sequences come from a woman between 45 and 60 years old with acute or convalescent COVID-19. The CDR3 runs from the conserved cysteine through the conserved F or W. A D gene is named only where the DNA matches it firmly. For some rows the clone size is stated as once, few or many, or as a class when expanded; others skip it.

TRBJ2-3	TRBV6-2/TRBV6-3	TRBD2	.	TGTGCCAGCAGTTACCTCGGGACTAGCGGGGCCACAGATACGCAGTATTTT	CASSYLGTSGATDTQYF
TRBJ2-1	TRBV28	.	few	TGTGCCGCAGGGGCTAACAATGAGCAGTTCTTC	CAAGANNEQFF
TRBJ2-2	TRBV29-1	TRBD1	.	TGCAGCGTTCGTACCGGGACAGCGAACACCGGGGAGCTGTTTTTT	CSVRTGTANTGELFF
TRBJ2-5	TRBV30	.	.	TGTGCCTGGAGAGGGGTCCAAGAGACCCAGTACTTC	CAWRGVQETQYF
TRBJ1-1	TRBV10-3	.	.	TGTGCCATCAGTACTGCGAACACTGAAGCTTTCTTT	CAISTANTEAFF
TRBJ1-1	TRBV7-9	TRBD1	once	TGTGCCAGCAGCTCGGACAGGGCGGTGTACACTGAAGCTTTCTTT	CASSSDRAVYTEAFF
TRBJ1-2	TRBV19	TRBD1	.	TGTGCCAGTAGTACCGGACAGGGGTTAATCTATGGCTACACCTTC	CASSTGQGLIYGYTF
TRBJ1-2	TRBV6-1	TRBD1	.	TGTGCCAGCAGTGAAGGGACAGGGGGATATGGCTACACCTTC	CASSEGTGGYGYTF
TRBJ1-3	TRBV7-3	.	.	TGTGCCAGCAGCCCAACCGCCGGAGGTTCGGGAAACACCATATATTTT	CASSPTAGGSGNTIYF
TRBJ1-1	TRBV3-1/TRBV3-2	.	.	TGTGCCAGCAGCCAAGGGCATGAAGCTTTCTTT	CASSQGHEAFF
TRBJ2-5	TRBV18	.	.	TGTGCCAGCTCACCGACAGAAGGAGAGACCCAGTACTTC	CASSPTEGETQYF
TRBJ1-4	TRBV6-5	.	.	TGTGCCAGCAGTATCAGACAGGCAACTAATGAAAAACTGTTTTTT	CASSIRQATNEKLFF
TRBJ1-2	TRBV10-3	.	.	TGTGCCATCAGTGATGGGAGGGGCTATGGCTACACCTTC	CAISDGRGYGYTF
TRBJ2-7	TRBV10-3	TRBD2	.	TGTGCCATCAGTGGCTCGGGTACTAGCGGGACACCCCAGAACGAGCAGTACTTC	CAISGSGTSGTPQNEQYF
TRBJ1-1	TRBV15	.	.	TGTGCCACCAGCAGCATACAGGGAACTGAAGCTTTCTTT	CATSSIQGTEAFF
TRBJ2-5	TRBV7-9	TRBD2	.	TGTGCCAGCAGTCCCTTACTAGCGGGGGGCCAAGAGACCCAGTACTTC	CASSPLLAGGQETQYF
TRBJ2-1	TRBV7-3	TRBD2	.	TGTGCCAGCACCCCGGAAGGGAGGGGATCCTACAATGAGCAGTTCTTC	CASTPEGRGSYNEQFF
TRBJ1-4	TRBV5-6	.	few	TGTGCCAGCAGGGGACAACTTAATGAAAAACTGTTTTTT	CASRGQLNEKLFF
TRBJ1-6	TRBV30	.	.	TGTGCCTGGAGTGTACCTTCAGGGGTCAATTCACCCCTCCACTTT	CAWSVPSGVNSPLHF
TRBJ1-1	TRBV6-1	.	.	TGTGCCAGCAGTGAAATAGGTCAGGCGAACACTGAAGCTTTCTTT	CASSEIGQANTEAFF
TRBJ1-2	TRBV7-9	TRBD1	.	TGTGCCAGCAGCAATTATAGGGGGCTGAACTATGGCTACACCTTC	CASSNYRGLNYGYTF
TRBJ2-7	TRBV4-3	.	once	TGCGCCAGCAGCCAAGATGAAGACTCCTCCTACGAGCAGTACTTC	CASSQDEDSSYEQYF
TRBJ2-1	TRBV6-4	TRBD2	.	TGTGCCAGCCGCGAGCGGGAATACTACAATGAGCAGTTCTTC	CASREREYYNEQFF
TRBJ1-5	TRBV7-6	.	.	TGTGCCAGCAGCCCTGGAGGGGTCAGCAATCAGCCCCAGCATTTT	CASSPGGVSNQPQHF
TRBJ1-3	TRBV30	TRBD1	.	TGTGCCTGGGGGACAGGGGCTTCTGGAAACACCATATATTTT	CAWGTGASGNTIYF
TRBJ2-1	TRBV24-1	.	few	TGTGCCACCAGTGATGGTTTCCGGGTAGAGCAGTTCTTC	CATSDGFRVEQFF
TRBJ1-5	TRBV9	.	.	TGTGTCAGCAGCGAGGACAGTAATCAGCCCCAGCATTTT	CVSSEDSNQPQHF
TRBJ2-7	TRBV10-2	.	.	TGCGCCAGCAGTGAGGTAGACGAGCAGTACTTC	CASSEVDEQYF
TRBJ2-1	TRBV9	.	.	TGTGCCAGCAGCGTCAACCTCGGTGAGCAGTTCTTC	CASSVNLGEQFF
TRBJ1-1	TRBV25-1	TRBD1	.	TGTGCCAGCAGGGGACAGGGAGTAGGGTACACTGAAGCTTTCTTT	CASRGQGVGYTEAFF
TRBJ2-3	TRBV5-5	TRBD2	.	TGTGCCAGCAGCTTGGTGCGGGGGGGCACAGATACGCAGTATTTT	CASSLVRGGTDTQYF
TRBJ2-7	TRBV28	.	.	TGTGCCAGCAGTTTACGGCAGTATGCGGCATACGAGCAGTACTTC	CASSLRQYAAYEQYF
TRBJ2-6	TRBV7-3	.	.	TGTGCCAGCAGCTCTTCCTCTGGGGCCAACGTCCTGACTTTC	CASSSSSGANVLTF
TRBJ1-1	TRBV5-1	TRBD1	.	TGCGCCAGCAGCTTCAAAGGGGGCGAGAACACTGAAGCTTTCTTT	CASSFKGGENTEAFF
TRBJ2-2	TRBV5-6	.	.	TGTGCCAGCAGCCTCGGATCAGGGGTCGGGGAGCTGTTTTTT	CASSLGSGVGELFF
TRBJ2-5	TRBV11-2	.	.	TGTGCCAGCAGCCCTAAAGAGACCCAGTACTTC	CASSPKETQYF
TRBJ2-1	TRBV9	.	.	TGTGCCAGCAGCGTAGGGGATGGGGGCGGTGGTGAGCAGTTCTTC	CASSVGDGGGGEQFF
TRBJ1-2	TRBV3-1/TRBV3-2	.	.	TGTGCCAGCAGCCCGACGGTGACGACATTATACTATGGCTACACCTTC	CASSPTVTTLYYGYTF
TRBJ2-5	TRBV5-1	TRBD2	.	TGCGCCAGCAGCTTGGAAGGACTAGCGGATGAAGAGACCCAGTACTTC	CASSLEGLADEETQYF
TRBJ2-2	TRBV18	TRBD1	.	TGTGCCAGCTCGTCGATACAGGGGGCTCCGAACACCGGGGAGCTGTTTTTT	CASSSIQGAPNTGELFF
TRBJ1-2	TRBV11-2	.	.	TGTGCCAGCAGCTATAGCACTAACTATGGCTACACCTTC	CASSYSTNYGYTF